This T cell receptor beta chain was sequenced for a study of identical twins. V lost 5 bases to trimming and J lost 0 bases; unmatched junction nucleotides: 8. This CDR3 contains 17 residues. Germline CDR1 and CDR2: SQVTM and ANQGSEA. Each CDR3 protein gets one entry after TCRdb re-called the 5' RACE reads with MiXCR. There are about 570,000 distinct CDR3 sequences in the sample; approximately 10% occur only once, and under 3% lies in the top ten. These data were also reused for a study on yellow fever vaccine responses in identical twins.

Input material: PBMCs. J is TRBJ2-1 and V is TRBV29-1; 12 bases agree with TRBD2. The TCR comes from a woman between 18 and 29 years old in good health. Written as DNA, the CDR3 is TGCAGCGTTCCTCGGACTAGCGGGGTCAGCTCCTACAATGAGCAGTTCTTC. Its protein is CSVPRTSGVSSYNEQFF.